The source of this TCR beta chain is a study of metastatic and nonmetastatic thyroid tumors. At the level of the study: Across peripheral blood and tumor or nodule tissue samples taken from malignant and benign thyroid patients, the repertoires were compared with one another.

Authors' data handling: Clinicopathological groups differed in CDR3, with these differences serving to build a distant-metastasis classifier for papillary thyroid cancer. TCRdb re-analyzed the PCR reads through MiXCR. These V and J calls are TCRdb output, not the study's own analysis. The sample holds roughly 15,000 clones, roughly a quarter seen once. The germline V gene encodes CDR1 DFQATT and CDR2 SNEGSKA (reference sequence). Unmatched junction bases numbered 9, after V lost 6 bases and J lost 3 bases. The CDR3 loop spans 14 amino acids. This clone was picked up many times. All patients were untreated before thyroid surgery.

The V and J genes are TRBV20-1 and TRBJ2-3; 7 positions match TRBD2. The sample consisted of tumor tissue. This sequence originates from a female donor with papillary thyroid cancer or a benign thyroid nodule (not recorded which). Some clones in this sample may be carry-over from other donors' samples. The CDR3 DNA is TGCAGTGCCTTAAGCGGGGAAAATACAGATACGCAGTATTTT. This translates into CSALSGENTDTQYF.